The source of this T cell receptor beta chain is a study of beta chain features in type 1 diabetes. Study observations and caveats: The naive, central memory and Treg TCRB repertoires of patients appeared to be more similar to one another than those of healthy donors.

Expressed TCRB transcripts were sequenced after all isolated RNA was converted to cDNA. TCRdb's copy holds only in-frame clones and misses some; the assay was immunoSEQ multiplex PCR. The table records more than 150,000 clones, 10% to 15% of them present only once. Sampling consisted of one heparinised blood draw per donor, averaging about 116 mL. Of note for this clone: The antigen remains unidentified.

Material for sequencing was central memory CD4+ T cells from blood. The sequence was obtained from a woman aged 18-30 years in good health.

In DNA form, the CDR3 reads TGTGCCAGTATTTCCGGGACAGGGTTTGGGTACAATGAGCAGTTCTTC. It codes for CASISGTGFGYNEQFF. The V and J genes are TRBV19 and TRBJ2-1; 9 nucleotides match TRBD1. The germline V gene has CDR1 LNHDA and CDR2 SQIVND (reference sequence). The CDR3 is made up of 16 amino acids. V was pared by 7 bases and J by 4 bases, with 11 bases of the junction left unmatched.